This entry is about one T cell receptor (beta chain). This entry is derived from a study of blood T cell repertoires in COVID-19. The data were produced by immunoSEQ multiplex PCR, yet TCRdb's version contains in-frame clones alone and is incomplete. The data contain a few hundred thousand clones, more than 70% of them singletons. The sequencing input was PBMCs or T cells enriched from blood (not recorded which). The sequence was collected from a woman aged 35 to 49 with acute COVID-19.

CDR3 in amino acids: CASSLYYGAGDTQYF. The CDR3 bases are TGCGCCAGCAGCCTTTATTACGGAGCCGGCGATACGCAGTATTTT. The J gene is TRBJ2-3, the V gene TRBV4-3; D is undetermined. CDR1 and CDR2 from the germline V gene are LGHNA and YSLEER. Trimming took 4 bases from V and 6 from J, leaving 17 bases between them. This CDR3 is built from 15 residues.